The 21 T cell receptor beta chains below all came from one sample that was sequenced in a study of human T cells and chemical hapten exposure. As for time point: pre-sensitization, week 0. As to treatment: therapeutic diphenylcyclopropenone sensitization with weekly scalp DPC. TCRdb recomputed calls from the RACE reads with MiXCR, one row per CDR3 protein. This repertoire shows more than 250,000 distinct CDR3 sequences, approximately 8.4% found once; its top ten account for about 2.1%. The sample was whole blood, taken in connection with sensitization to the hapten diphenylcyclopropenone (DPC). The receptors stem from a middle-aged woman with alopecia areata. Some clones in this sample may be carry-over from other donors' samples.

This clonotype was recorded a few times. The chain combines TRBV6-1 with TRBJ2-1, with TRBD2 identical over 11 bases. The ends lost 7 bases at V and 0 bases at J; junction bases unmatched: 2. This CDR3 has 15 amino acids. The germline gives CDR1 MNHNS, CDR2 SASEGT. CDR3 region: CASTTSGSSYNEQFF. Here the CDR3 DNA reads TGTGCCAGCACTACTAGCGGGAGCTCCTACAATGAGCAGTTCTTC.

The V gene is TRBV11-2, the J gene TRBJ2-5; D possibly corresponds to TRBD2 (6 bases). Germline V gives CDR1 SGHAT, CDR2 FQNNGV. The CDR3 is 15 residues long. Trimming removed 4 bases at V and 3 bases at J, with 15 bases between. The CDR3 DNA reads TGTGCCAGCAGCTCCTCCCCATCGGGGGAAGAGACCCAGTACTTC. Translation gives CASSSSPSGEETQYF.

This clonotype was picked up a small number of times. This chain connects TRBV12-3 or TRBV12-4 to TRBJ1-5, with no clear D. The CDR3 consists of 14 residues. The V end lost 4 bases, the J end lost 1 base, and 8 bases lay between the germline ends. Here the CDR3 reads CASSYEGSNQPQHF. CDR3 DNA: TGTGCCAGCAGTTACGAAGGGAGCAATCAGCCCCAGCATTTT.

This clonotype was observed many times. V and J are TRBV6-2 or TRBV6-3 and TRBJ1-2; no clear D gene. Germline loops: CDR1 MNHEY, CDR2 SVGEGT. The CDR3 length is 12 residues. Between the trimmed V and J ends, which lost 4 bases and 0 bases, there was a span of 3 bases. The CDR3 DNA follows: TGTGCCAGCAGTTTCTCTAACTATGGCTACACCTTC. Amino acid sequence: CASSFSNYGYTF.

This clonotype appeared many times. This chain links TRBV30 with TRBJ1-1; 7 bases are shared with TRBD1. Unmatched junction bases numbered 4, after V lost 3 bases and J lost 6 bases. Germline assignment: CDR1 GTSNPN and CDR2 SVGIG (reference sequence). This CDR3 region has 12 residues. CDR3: CAWRLDRSEAFF. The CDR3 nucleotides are TGTGCCTGGAGGCTGGACAGGTCTGAAGCTTTCTTT.

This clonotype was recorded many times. In DNA form, the CDR3 reads TGTGCCAGCAGCTTACTTGCGGGAGTACAGGACGAGCAGTACTTC. Translated: CASSLLAGVQDEQYF. V usage is TRBV7-3 and J usage is TRBJ2-7; 7 nucleotides line up with TRBD2. With 2 bases clipped from V and 5 bases from J, the junction kept 9 bases outside the gene matches. Per germline, CDR1 SGHTA and CDR2 FQGTGA. The CDR3 contains 15 residues.

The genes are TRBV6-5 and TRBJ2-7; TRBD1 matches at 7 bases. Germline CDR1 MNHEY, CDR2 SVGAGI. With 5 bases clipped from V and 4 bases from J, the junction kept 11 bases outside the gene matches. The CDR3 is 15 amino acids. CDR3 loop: CASSPSGGVSYEQYF. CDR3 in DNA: TGTGCCAGCAGTCCATCAGGGGGAGTTTCATACGAGCAGTACTTC.

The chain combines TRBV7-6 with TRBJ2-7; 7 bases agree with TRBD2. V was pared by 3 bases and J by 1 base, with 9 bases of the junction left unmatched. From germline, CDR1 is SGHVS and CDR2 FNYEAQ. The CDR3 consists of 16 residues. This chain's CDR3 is CASSLRPSGQSYEQYF. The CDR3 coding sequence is TGTGCCAGCAGCTTGCGGCCTAGCGGTCAATCCTACGAGCAGTACTTC.

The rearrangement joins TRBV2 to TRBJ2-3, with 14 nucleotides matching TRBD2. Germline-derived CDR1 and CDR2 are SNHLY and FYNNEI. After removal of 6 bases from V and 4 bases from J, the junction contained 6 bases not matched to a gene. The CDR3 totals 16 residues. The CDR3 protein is CASRPRLAGGPDTQYF. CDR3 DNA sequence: TGTGCCAGCAGACCTCGACTAGCGGGAGGGCCAGATACGCAGTATTTT.

The DNA of the CDR3 is TGCAGTGCTAGAGAACTAGCGGGGGGAGGAGAGACCCAGTACTTC. Amino acid sequence: CSARELAGGGETQYF. This sequence joins TRBV20-1 and TRBJ2-5; 12 positions agree with TRBD2. CDR3 size: 15 residues. The V segment lost 0 bases and the J segment 4 bases; nucleotides outside the gene matches: 3. The V gene's germline CDR1 is DFQATT and CDR2 SNEGSKA (reference sequence).

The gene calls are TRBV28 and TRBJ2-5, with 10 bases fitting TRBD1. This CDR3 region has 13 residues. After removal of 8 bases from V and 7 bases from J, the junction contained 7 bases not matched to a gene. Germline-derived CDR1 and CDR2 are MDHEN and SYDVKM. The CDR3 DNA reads TGTGCCAGCTATCGACAGGGGGCGCCGACCCAGTACTTC. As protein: CASYRQGAPTQYF.

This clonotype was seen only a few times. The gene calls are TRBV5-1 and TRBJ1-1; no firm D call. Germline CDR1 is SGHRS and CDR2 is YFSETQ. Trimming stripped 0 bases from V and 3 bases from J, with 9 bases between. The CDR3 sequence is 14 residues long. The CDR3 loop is CASSLEGLYTEAFF. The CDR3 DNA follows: TGCGCCAGCAGCTTGGAGGGCCTTTACACTGAAGCTTTCTTT.

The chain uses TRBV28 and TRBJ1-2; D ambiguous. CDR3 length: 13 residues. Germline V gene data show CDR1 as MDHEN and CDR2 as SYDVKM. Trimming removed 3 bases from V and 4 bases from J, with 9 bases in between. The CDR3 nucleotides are TGTGCCAGCAGTTTTGCAGAAGCCTATGGCTACACCTTC. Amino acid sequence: CASSFAEAYGYTF.

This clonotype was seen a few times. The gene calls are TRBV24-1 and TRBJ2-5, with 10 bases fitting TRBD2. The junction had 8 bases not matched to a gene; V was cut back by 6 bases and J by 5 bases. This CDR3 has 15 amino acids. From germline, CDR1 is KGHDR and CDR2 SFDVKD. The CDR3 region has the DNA TGTGCCACCAGTTCCCCTAGCGGGAGCGGGGAGACCCAGTACTTC. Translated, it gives CATSSPSGSGETQYF.

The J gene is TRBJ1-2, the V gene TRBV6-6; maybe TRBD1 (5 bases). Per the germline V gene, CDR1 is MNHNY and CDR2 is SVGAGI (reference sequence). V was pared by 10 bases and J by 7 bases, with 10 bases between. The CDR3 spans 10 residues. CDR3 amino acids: CATLRGGYTF. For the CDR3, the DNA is TGTGCCACCCTTAGGGGTGGCTACACCTTC.

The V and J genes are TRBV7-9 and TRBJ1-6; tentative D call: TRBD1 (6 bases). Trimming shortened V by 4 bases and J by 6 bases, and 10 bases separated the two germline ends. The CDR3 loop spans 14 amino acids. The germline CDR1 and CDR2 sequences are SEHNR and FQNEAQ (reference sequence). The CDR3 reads CASSSDSTNSPLHF. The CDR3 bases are TGTGCCAGCAGCTCGGACAGTACTAATTCACCCCTCCACTTT.

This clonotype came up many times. CDR3 DNA: TGTGCCAGCAGGTCGGGTCCTAACACCGGGGAGCTGTTTTTT. Its translation: CASRSGPNTGELFF. The chain combines TRBV7-2 with TRBJ2-2, with D unresolved. This CDR3 has 14 amino acids. Germline lookup yields CDR1 SGHTA and CDR2 FQGNSA. V lost 6 bases and J 2 bases, leaving 10 bases between the germline ends.

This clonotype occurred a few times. CDR3 coding DNA: TGTGCCAGCAGCTCCGGGTCGACTAGCGGGAGTAGCACAGATACGCAGTATTTT. Residues: CASSSGSTSGSSTDTQYF. This chain links TRBV9 with TRBJ2-3, with 12 bases fitting TRBD2. CDR1 is SGDLS, CDR2 YYNGEE, per germline. Trimming removed 4 bases from V and 0 bases from J; junction bases left unmatched: 9. This CDR3 comprises 18 residues. Full variable domain (rest looked up from reference TRBV9 and TRBJ2-3): DSGVTQTPKHLITATGQRVTLRCSPRSGDLSVYWYQQSLDQGLQFLIQYYNGEERAKGNILERFSAQQFPDLHSELNLSSLELGDSALYFCASSSGSTSGSSTDTQYFGPGTRLTVL.

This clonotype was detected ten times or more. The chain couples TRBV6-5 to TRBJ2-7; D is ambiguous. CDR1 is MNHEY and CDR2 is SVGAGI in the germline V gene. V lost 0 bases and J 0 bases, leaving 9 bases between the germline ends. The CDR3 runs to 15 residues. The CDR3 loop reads CASSYSAGTSYEQYF. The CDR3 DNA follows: TGTGCCAGCAGTTACTCGGCAGGTACCTCCTACGAGCAGTACTTC.

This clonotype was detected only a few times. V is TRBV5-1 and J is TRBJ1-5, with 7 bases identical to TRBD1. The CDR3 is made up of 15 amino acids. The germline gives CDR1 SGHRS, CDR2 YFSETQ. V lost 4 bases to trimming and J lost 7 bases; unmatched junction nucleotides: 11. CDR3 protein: CASSVTGDEGQPQHF. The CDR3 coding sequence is TGCGCCAGCAGCGTCACAGGGGATGAAGGACAGCCCCAGCATTTT.

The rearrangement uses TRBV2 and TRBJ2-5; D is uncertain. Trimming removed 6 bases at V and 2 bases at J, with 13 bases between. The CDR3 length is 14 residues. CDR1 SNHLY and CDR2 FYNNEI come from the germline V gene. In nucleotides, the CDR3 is TGTGCCAGCAGCCAAGGAACCCTACAAGAGACCCAGTACTTC. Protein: CASSQGTLQETQYF.